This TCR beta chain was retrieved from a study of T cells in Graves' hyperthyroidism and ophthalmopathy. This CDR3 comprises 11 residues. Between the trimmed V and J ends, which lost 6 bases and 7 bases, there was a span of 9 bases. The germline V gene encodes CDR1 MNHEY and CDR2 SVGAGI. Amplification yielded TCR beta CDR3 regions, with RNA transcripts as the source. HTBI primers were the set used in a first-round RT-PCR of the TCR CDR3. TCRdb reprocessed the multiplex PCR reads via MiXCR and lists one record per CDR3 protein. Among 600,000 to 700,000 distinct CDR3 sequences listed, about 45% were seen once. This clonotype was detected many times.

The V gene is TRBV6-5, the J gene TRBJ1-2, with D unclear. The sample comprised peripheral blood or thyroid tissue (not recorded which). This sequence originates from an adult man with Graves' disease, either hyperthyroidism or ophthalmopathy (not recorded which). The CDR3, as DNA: TGTGCCAGCAGAAAAGGGTTTGGCTACACCTTC. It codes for CASRKGFGYTF.